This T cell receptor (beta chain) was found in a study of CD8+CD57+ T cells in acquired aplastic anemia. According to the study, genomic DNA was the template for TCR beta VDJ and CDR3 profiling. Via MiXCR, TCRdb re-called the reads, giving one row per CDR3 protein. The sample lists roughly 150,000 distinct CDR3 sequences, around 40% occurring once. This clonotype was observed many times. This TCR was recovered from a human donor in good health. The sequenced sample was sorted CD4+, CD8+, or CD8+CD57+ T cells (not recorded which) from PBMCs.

Here the CDR3 DNA reads TGTGCCAGCAGCTTGGCCGCGGGTGTCGGGGTGTGGTACAATGAGCAGTTCTTC. This encodes CASSLAAGVGVWYNEQFF. The chain uses TRBV5-4 and TRBJ2-1; D might be TRBD2 (5 bases). CDR3 length equals 18 residues. Trimming removed 0 bases at V and 4 bases at J, with 20 bases between. The germline CDR1 and CDR2 sequences are SGHNT and YYREEE (reference sequence).